This T cell receptor (beta chain) emerged from a study of radiation and T cells in renal cell carcinoma. Study-level information: Nephrectomy followed 15 Gy stereotactic body radiation by 4 weeks.

Overall study results and limits: In blood, top tumor clones expanded by 2 weeks, shrinking by 4.

Germline trimming cut 0 bases from V and 3 bases from J; bases unmatched to any gene: 4. The CDR3 spans 16 residues. Germline CDR1 is SGHRS and CDR2 is YFSETQ. Comments on this clone: Its antigen is still unknown.

Documented time point: baseline pretreatment blood. Indicated treatment: 15 Gy SBRT to primary tumor, nephrectomy 4 weeks later. After SBRT, blood was collected at 2 and 4 weeks, plus baseline. This renal cell carcinoma was of the clear cell type. The table came from immunoSEQ multiplex PCR; TCRdb's copy has only in-frame clones and leaves some out. Of approximately 94,000 clones detected, about four fifths appear once; the ten largest clones hold less than 7%. This receptor was obtained from a man in his sixties with renal cell carcinoma. This sequence joins TRBV5-1 and TRBJ2-5; 11 nucleotides align to TRBD2. The input for sequencing was blood, taken from a patient whose treatment included radiotherapy and nephrectomy. The CDR3 sequence is CASSLAGGLAEETQYF. The CDR3 DNA reads as TGCGCCAGCAGCTTGGCCGGGGGACTAGCGGAAGAGACCCAGTACTTC. The complete variable domain, with remaining parts taken from reference TRBV5-1 and TRBJ2-5, reads KAGVTQTPRYLIKTRGQQVTLSCSPISGHRSVSWYQQTPGQGLQFLFEYFSETQRNKGNFPGRFSGRQFSNSRSEMNVSTLELGDSALYLCASSLAGGLAEETQYFGPGTRLLVL.